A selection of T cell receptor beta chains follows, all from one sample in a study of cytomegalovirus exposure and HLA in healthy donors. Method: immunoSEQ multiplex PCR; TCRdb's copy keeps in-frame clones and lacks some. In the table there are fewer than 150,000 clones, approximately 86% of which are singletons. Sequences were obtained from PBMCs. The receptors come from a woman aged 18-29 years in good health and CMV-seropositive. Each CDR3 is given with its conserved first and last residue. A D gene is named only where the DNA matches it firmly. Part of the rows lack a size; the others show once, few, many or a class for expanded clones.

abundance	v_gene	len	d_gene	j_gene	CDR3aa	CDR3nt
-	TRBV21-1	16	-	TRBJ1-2	CASSKCPDKANYGYTF	TGTGCCAGCAGCAAATGCCCAGACAAAGCTAACTATGGCTACACCTTC
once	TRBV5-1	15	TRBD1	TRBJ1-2	CASSLGQGGNYGYTF	TGCGCCAGCAGCTTGGGACAGGGGGGAAACTATGGCTACACCTTC
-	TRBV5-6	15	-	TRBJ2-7	CASSLGQVPAYEQYF	TGTGCCAGCAGCTTGGGACAGGTTCCTGCCTACGAGCAGTACTTC
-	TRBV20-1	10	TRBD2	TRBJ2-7	CSAAGDEQYF	TGCAGTGCTGCGGGGGACGAGCAGTACTTC
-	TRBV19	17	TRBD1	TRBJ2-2	CASSKRGTGVDTGELFF	TGTGCCAGTAGTAAAAGGGGGACAGGGGTGGACACCGGGGAGCTGTTTTTT
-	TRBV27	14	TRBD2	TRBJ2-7	CASSFSSGKYEQYF	TGTGCCAGCAGTTTTTCTAGCGGGAAATACGAGCAGTACTTC
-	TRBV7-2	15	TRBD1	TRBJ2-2	CASSLRTGDTGELFF	TGTGCCAGCAGCTTGAGGACAGGGGACACCGGGGAGCTGTTTTTT
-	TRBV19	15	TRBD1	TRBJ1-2	CASSIGRQGAYGYTF	TGTGCCAGTAGTATTGGGCGACAGGGGGCCTATGGCTACACCTTC
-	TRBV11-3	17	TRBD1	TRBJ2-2	CASSLTGDRSPTGELFF	TGTGCCAGCAGCTTAACTGGGGACAGAAGTCCTACCGGGGAGCTGTTTTTT
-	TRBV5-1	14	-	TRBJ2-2	CASSIRGRAGELFF	TGCGCCAGCAGCATAAGGGGCCGAGCCGGGGAGCTGTTTTTT
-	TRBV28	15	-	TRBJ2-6	CASSFGISGANVLTF	TGTGCCAGCAGTTTCGGGATCTCTGGGGCCAACGTCCTGACTTTC
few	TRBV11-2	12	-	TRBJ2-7	CASSPVPYEQYF	TGTGCCAGCAGCCCGGTCCCCTACGAGCAGTACTTC
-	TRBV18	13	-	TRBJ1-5	CASSPAGNQPQHF	TGTGCCAGCTCACCAGCCGGGAATCAGCCCCAGCATTTT
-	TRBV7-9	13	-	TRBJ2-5	CASSLALGQTQYF	TGTGCCAGCAGCTTAGCGCTGGGGCAGACCCAGTACTTC
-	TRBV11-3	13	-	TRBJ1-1	CASSQGSGTEAFF	TGTGCCAGTAGTCAGGGGTCGGGCACTGAAGCTTTCTTT
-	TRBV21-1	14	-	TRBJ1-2	CASNTQGRWYGYTF	TGTGCCAGCAACACACAGGGGAGATGGTATGGCTACACCTTC
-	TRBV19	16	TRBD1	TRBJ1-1	CASRRGHRSLYAEAFF	TGTGCCAGTAGGAGGGGGCACAGATCTTTATACGCTGAAGCTTTCTTT
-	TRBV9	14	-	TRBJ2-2	CASSTQLATGELFF	TGTGCCAGCAGCACTCAACTAGCAACCGGGGAGCTGTTTTTT
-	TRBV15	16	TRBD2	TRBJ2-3	CATSRGLAGGTDTQYF	TGTGCCACCAGCAGAGGACTAGCGGGGGGCACAGATACGCAGTATTTT
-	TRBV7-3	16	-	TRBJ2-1	CASSLSSAGRYNEQFF	TGTGCCAGCAGCTTATCTTCGGCGGGCCGGTACAATGAGCAGTTCTTC
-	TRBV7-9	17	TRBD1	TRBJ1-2	CASSSPSEGAAGYGYTF	TGTGCCAGCAGCTCCCCCTCGGAGGGGGCAGCCGGCTATGGCTACACCTTC
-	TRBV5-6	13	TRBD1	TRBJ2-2	CASSGTGALELFF	TGTGCCAGCAGCGGGACAGGGGCCCTGGAGCTGTTTTTT
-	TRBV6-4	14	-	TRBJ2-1	CASSDSGGYNEQFF	TGTGCCAGCAGTGACTCCGGCGGGTACAATGAGCAGTTCTTC
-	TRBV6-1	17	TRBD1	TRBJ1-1	CASSELRLGTAHAEAFF	TGTGCCAGCAGTGAACTCCGCTTAGGGACAGCCCACGCTGAAGCTTTCTTT
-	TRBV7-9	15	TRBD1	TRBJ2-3	CASSSRDRIADTQYF	TGTGCCAGCAGCTCCCGGGACAGGATCGCAGATACGCAGTATTTT
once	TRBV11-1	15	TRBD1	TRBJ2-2	CASSQMTGATGELFF	TGTGCCAGCAGTCAAATGACAGGGGCCACCGGGGAGCTGTTTTTT
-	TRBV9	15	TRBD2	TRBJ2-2	CASRQREANTGELFF	TGTGCCAGCAGGCAACGGGAGGCGAACACCGGGGAGCTGTTTTTT
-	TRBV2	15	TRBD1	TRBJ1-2	CASRDRQGGNYGYTF	TGTGCCAGCAGGGACAGACAGGGGGGTAACTATGGCTACACCTTC
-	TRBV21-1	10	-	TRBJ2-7	CASSPGEQYF	TGTGCCAGCAGTCCCGGGGAGCAGTACTTC
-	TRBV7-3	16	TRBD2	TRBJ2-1	CASSLNTGGSLNEQFF	TGTGCCAGCAGCTTAAATACGGGAGGGTCCTTGAATGAGCAGTTCTTC
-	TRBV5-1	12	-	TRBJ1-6	CATQGENSPLHF	TGCGCCACCCAAGGGGAAAATTCACCCCTCCACTTT
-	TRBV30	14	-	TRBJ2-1	CAWSGLAADNEQFF	TGTGCCTGGAGCGGGTTAGCGGCTGACAATGAGCAGTTCTTC
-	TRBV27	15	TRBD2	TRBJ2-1	CASSVLAGGYNEQFF	TGTGCCAGCAGTGTACTAGCGGGAGGATACAATGAGCAGTTCTTC
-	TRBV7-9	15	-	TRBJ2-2	CASTPGGAGTGELFF	TGTGCCAGCACCCCAGGTGGAGCGGGCACCGGGGAGCTGTTTTTT
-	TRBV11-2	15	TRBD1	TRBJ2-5	CASSLSTGGSETQYF	TGTGCCAGCAGCTTAAGTACAGGGGGATCAGAGACCCAGTACTTC
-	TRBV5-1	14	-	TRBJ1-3	CASSTGGPGNTIYF	TGCGCCAGCAGCACTGGCGGGCCTGGAAACACCATATATTTT
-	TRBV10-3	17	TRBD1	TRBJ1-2	CAISESLPGQGAYGYTF	TGTGCCATCAGTGAGTCGTTGCCAGGACAGGGGGCCTATGGCTACACCTTC
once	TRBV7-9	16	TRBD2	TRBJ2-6	CASSFTGGSGANVLTF	TGTGCCAGCAGCTTTACGGGGGGCTCTGGGGCCAACGTCCTGACTTTC
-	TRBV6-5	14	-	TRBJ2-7	CASILMGRSYEQYF	TGTGCCAGCATTCTTATGGGCAGATCCTACGAGCAGTACTTC
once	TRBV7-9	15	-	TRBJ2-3	CASSLTGEVLDTQYF	TGTGCCAGCAGCTTGACGGGAGAGGTGCTAGATACGCAGTATTTT
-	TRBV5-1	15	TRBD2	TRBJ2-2	CASSTSGGNTGELFF	TGCGCCAGCAGTACTAGCGGGGGGAACACCGGGGAGCTGTTTTTT
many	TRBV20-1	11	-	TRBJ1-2	CSARDWGDYTF	TGCAGTGCTAGGGACTGGGGGGACTACACCTTC
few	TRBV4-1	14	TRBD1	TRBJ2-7	CASSQSTGEYEQYF	TGCGCCAGCAGCCAGTCGACAGGGGAGTACGAGCAGTACTTC
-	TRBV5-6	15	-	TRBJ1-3	CASSNAAGAGNTIYF	TGTGCCAGCAGTAATGCTGCAGGGGCTGGAAACACCATATATTTT
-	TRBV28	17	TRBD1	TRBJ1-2	CASSLNTRDSFYYGYTF	TGTGCCAGCAGTCTCAATACCCGGGACAGCTTTTACTATGGCTACACCTTC
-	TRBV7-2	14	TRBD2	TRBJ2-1	CASSLRSGGSEQFF	TGTGCCAGCAGCTTAAGATCGGGGGGGAGTGAGCAGTTCTTC
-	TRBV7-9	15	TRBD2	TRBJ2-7	CASSLQAGTIYEQYF	TGTGCCAGCAGCCTCCAAGCGGGAACCATCTACGAGCAGTACTTC
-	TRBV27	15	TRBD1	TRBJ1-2	CASSLRRGLIYGYTF	TGTGCCAGCAGTTTAAGGAGGGGGCTGATCTATGGCTACACCTTC
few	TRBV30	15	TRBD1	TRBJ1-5	CAWSHQGAWNQPQHF	TGTGCCTGGAGTCATCAGGGGGCCTGGAATCAGCCCCAGCATTTT
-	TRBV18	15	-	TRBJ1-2	CASSPETEPLYGYTF	TGTGCCAGCTCACCGGAGACAGAACCTCTGTATGGCTACACCTTC
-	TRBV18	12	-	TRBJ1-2	CASSPESYGYTF	TGTGCCAGCTCACCAGAGTCCTATGGCTACACCTTC
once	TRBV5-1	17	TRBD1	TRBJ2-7	CASSLGATGGFSYEQYF	TGCGCCAGCAGCTTGGGGGCGACAGGGGGCTTCTCCTACGAGCAGTACTTC
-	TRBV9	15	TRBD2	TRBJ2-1	CASSARTSGYNEQFF	TGTGCCAGCAGCGCCAGGACTAGCGGCTACAATGAGCAGTTCTTC
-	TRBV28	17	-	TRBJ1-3	CASSLNRDTNSGNTIYF	TGTGCCAGCAGTTTAAACCGGGACACCAACTCTGGAAACACCATATATTTT
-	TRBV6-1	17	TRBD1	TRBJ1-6	CASSAEGASSYNSPLHF	TGTGCCAGCAGTGCTGAGGGGGCGAGCTCCTATAATTCACCCCTCCACTTT
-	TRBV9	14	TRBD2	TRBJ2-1	CASSVWRETNEQFF	TGTGCCAGCAGCGTATGGCGGGAGACAAATGAGCAGTTCTTC
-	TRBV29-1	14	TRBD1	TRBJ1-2	CSAYDRGGLYGYTF	TGCAGCGCTTATGACAGGGGAGGACTATATGGCTACACCTTC
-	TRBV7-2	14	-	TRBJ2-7	CASSLASGTYEQYF	TGTGCCAGCAGCTTAGCGTCAGGCACCTACGAGCAGTACTTC
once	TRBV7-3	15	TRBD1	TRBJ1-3	CASSRGTGSGNTIYF	TGTGCCAGCAGCCGGGGGACAGGGTCTGGAAACACCATATATTTT